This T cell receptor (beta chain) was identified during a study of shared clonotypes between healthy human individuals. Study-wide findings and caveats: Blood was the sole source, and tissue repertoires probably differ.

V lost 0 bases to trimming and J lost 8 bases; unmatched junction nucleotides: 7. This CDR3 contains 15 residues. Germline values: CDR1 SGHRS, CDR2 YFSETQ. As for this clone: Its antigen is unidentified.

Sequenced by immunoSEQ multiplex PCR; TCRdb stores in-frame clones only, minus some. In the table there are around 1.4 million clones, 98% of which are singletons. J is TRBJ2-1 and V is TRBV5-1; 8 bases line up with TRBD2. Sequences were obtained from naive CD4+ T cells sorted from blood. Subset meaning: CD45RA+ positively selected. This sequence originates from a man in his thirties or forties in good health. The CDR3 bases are TGCGCCAGCAGCTTGGGCGCGGGACTAGGGTATGAGCAGTTCTTC. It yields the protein CASSLGAGLGYEQFF.